This passage covers 9 T cell receptor beta chains from one sample sequenced in a study of CD8 T cells in ankylosing spondylitis (dated by TCRdb to between 2016 and 2019). The method behind the library was 5' RACE. Instrument on record: Illumina HiSeq 2500. TCRdb reran the public reads through fastp at Q25 and MiXCR, keeping productive beta chains. One record per CDR3 amino acid sequence lists the most common genes and DNA. This sample has 390,000 or so distinct CDR3 sequences in its table, and 20% to 25% of those were observed once. Of the sample, around 16% falls within the top ten clones. Their recognized antigens are unknown. Overall study results and their limits: Blood from ankylosing spondylitis patients appeared to be characterized by a TCR beta motif composed of about eight highly homologous amino acid variants.

The sample taken for sequencing was blood, either unsorted or a sorted T cell fraction (not recorded which). These receptors originate from a male donor with ankylosing spondylitis.

A few counts support this clonotype. The V gene is TRBV20-1, the J gene TRBJ2-2; tentatively, D is TRBD1 (6 bases). The CDR3 covers 14 residues. Trimming took off 2 bases at V and 6 bases at J, with 13 bases between the two ends. CDR1 DFQATT and CDR2 SNEGSKA come from the germline V gene (reference sequence). The CDR3 region is CSARRPGVPGELFF. The CDR3 coding sequence is TGCAGTGCTAGAAGGCCAGGGGTGCCCGGGGAGCTGTTTTTT.

This clonotype came up a few times. The chain recombines TRBV28 with TRBJ1-2; tentatively, D is TRBD1 (5 bases). Germline lookup yields CDR1 MDHEN and CDR2 SYDVKM. V lost 6 bases and J 8 bases, leaving 16 bases between the germline ends. The CDR3 is made up of 13 amino acids. The CDR3 is CASRTSRVHGYTF. CDR3 in DNA: TGTGCCAGCAGGACGTCCAGGGTCCACGGCTACACCTTC.

CDR3 coding DNA: TGTGCTAGTGGTTTGACTTCAGCGGGCCCCACAGATACGCAGTATTTT. Translated: CASGLTSAGPTDTQYF. The V gene is TRBV12-5, the J gene TRBJ2-3; D may be TRBD2 (6 bases). This CDR3 comprises 16 residues. Germline V gene lookup returns CDR1 LGHNT and CDR2 FRNRAP. V was shortened by 2 bases and J by 2 bases, with 14 bases between the two germline ends.

This clonotype has only a few counts. This chain uses TRBV9 with TRBJ2-3; D call uncertain. CDR1 is SGDLS, CDR2 YYNGEE, per germline. V lost 0 bases, J lost 6 bases, and 8 bases lay in between. This CDR3 has 13 amino acids. Here the CDR3 DNA reads TGTGCCAGCAGCGTAGGGTTCCCGGATACGCAGTATTTT. Translated: CASSVGFPDTQYF.

The chain links TRBV29-1 to TRBJ1-5, with 9 bases fitting TRBD1. The V segment lost 6 bases and the J segment 8 bases; nucleotides outside the gene matches: 8. This CDR3 region has 13 residues. Germline assignment: CDR1 SQVTM and CDR2 ANQGSEA. The CDR3 reads CSVSSGTGKPQHF. The CDR3 DNA is TGCAGCGTGAGCTCCGGGACAGGGAAGCCCCAGCATTTT.

This clonotype occurred many times. The rearrangement joins TRBV5-6 to TRBJ2-3; 13 bases align to TRBD2. The CDR3 covers 16 residues. With 4 bases clipped from V and 3 bases from J, the junction kept 5 bases outside the gene matches. CDR1 and CDR2 (germline): SGHDT, YYEEEE. CDR3 sequence (DNA): TGTGCCAGCAGCCTTCGGACTAGCGGGAGAACAGATACGCAGTATTTT. Its protein product is CASSLRTSGRTDTQYF.

The table lists this clonotype with a count of one. CDR3 in amino acids: CSATPALADRSYNEQFF. The CDR3, as DNA: TGCAGTGCTACGCCCGCCCTAGCGGACCGCTCCTACAATGAGCAGTTCTTC. This chain links TRBV20-1 with TRBJ2-1; 7 positions agree with TRBD2. This CDR3 spans 17 amino acids. Germline V gene sequence: CDR1 DFQATT, CDR2 SNEGSKA (reference sequence). V trimming: 4 bases; J trimming: 0 bases; junction bases outside the gene matches: 12.

This clonotype appeared a few times. The V gene is TRBV3-1, the J gene TRBJ2-7; a weak D match, TRBD2 (5 bases). Trimming stripped 0 bases from V and 7 bases from J, with 7 bases between. The CDR3 sequence is 12 residues long. The germline CDR1 and CDR2 sequences are LGHDT and YNNKEL (reference sequence). CDR3 in amino acids: CASSQEWREQYF. The CDR3 coding sequence is TGTGCCAGCAGCCAAGAATGGAGGGAGCAGTACTTC.

This clonotype was found a few times. This sequence joins TRBV15 and TRBJ1-5; D is perhaps TRBD1 (5 bases). V lost 1 base, J lost 6 bases, and 13 bases lay in between. This CDR3 is built from 15 residues. The V gene's germline CDR1 is LNHNV and CDR2 YYDKDF (reference sequence). The CDR3 nucleotides are TGTGCCACCAGCAGAGCGGGCAGGGCAGGTCAGCCCCAGCATTTT. This sequence encodes CATSRAGRAGQPQHF.